This T cell receptor (beta chain) is drawn from a study of CD8 T cells in Susac syndrome (dated by TCRdb to between 2018 and 2021). The study in broad terms: The study used repertoire sequencing to test whether antigen drove CD8+ T cell activation and differentiation in Susac syndrome. Here is what the overall study found, with its caveats: The study acknowledged that relatively few individuals were included in the TCR sequencing and HLA analysis.

Including the terminal cysteine and phenylalanine, the CDR3 comprises 14 residues. The CDR3 DNA has 42 bases and is translated from base 1. Via the germline V gene, CDR1 is SGHRS and CDR2 YFSETQ. Ends trimmed: V by 0 bases, J by 9 bases; bases unmatched to a gene: 4. RNA was extracted using the RNeasy kit, and about 0.5 to 1 microgram was reverse transcribed with random hexamers. The immunoSEQ multiplex PCR assay, which covers 54 Vbeta and 13 Jbeta segments, was used to amplify TCR beta CDR3 regions. PCR amplification bias was corrected using a synthetic template baseline for primer optimization and computational correction. As for the authors' bioinformatics: Reads were assigned to V, D and J genes according to IMGT and analyzed in immunoSEQ Analyzer, with only productive sequences retained. To calculate clonality, Shannon entropy was normalized by log2 of the number of productive unique sequences and then subtracted from one. For each patient and control, public and private clones were evaluated among the 100 most prevalent clones. Susac-specific clones were defined as absent from healthy and MS cohorts, over a thousand published viral clones and other ImmuneACCESS disease sequences. TCRdb ran its own pipeline on the public reads, namely fastp trimming at Q25 and MiXCR clone calling, and kept in-frame beta chains. Here each entry gathers all rows of one CDR3 protein and keeps the most common genes and DNA. The authors' filters were not applied to this entry. Present in this sample are 180,000 or so distinct CDR3 sequences, just under 95% of which were seen just once. The ten most abundant clones make up approximately 0.098% of the sample.

As regards this clonotype: The clone's antigen remains unknown. No much larger clone exists at a distance of one base, and base qualities are not known.

High-throughput TCR beta sequencing profiled peripheral blood CD8+ and CD4+ T cells from healthy donors, Susac syndrome patients and multiple sclerosis patients. The healthy donors served as controls matched for age and sex. Bulk CD8+ and CD4+ T cells were purified by magnetic negative isolation, while CD8+ TEMRA cells were enriched using FACS. Blood was collected in EDTA tubes and processed within 24 hours, with PBMCs isolated through density gradient centrifugation. PBMCs destined for TCR sequencing were cryopreserved in liquid nitrogen and later thawed in a 37 °C water bath. The sorted or isolated CD4+, CD8+ and CD8+ TEMRA cells had a purity of 90% or higher.

The sequence joins TRBV5-1 to TRBJ2-1; the junction holds 9 bases that match TRBD2. The sample comprised CD4+ T cells from PBMCs. This receptor was taken from a human donor in good health. Here is the DNA: TGCGCCAGCAGCTTGGGGCCTAGCGGGACTGAGCAGTTCTTC. The resulting protein is CASSLGPSGTEQFF.